This T cell receptor (beta chain) was identified in a study of regulatory T cells in long-lasting Graves disease. Time point reported: newly diagnosed GD, antithyroid drugs for less than 3 months. With RNA extracted from PBMCs as input, the TCR library was made. The CDR3 loop spans 11 amino acids. The V and J ends lost 8 bases and 13 bases, in that order; junction bases with no gene match: 10. CDR1 is DFQATT and CDR2 is SNEGSKA in the germline V gene (reference sequence). For TCR beta, libraries came from iRepertoire HTBI primers and Arm-PCR of CDR3 regions. Each CDR3 protein is one row after TCRdb ran MiXCR on the multiplex PCR reads. The table shows around 360,000 distinct CDR3 sequences, with 15% to 20% occurring only once. Notes on the study in general: Relative to newly diagnosed Graves' patients, persistent ones had lower TCR diversity.

Regarding this clonotype: Its antigen is currently unknown.

The same data also went into a second study, on T cells in Graves' hyperthyroidism and ophthalmopathy.

V usage is TRBV20-1 and J usage is TRBJ2-1; 8 nucleotides match TRBD2. The receptor was derived from a woman between 18 and 30 years old with Graves disease. The material was peripheral blood mononuclear cells (PBMCs), obtained at new diagnosis, from a patient treated with antithyroid drugs. The CDR3 region has the DNA TGCAGTAAACGAACGGGGGGGGGACAGTTCTTC. It yields the protein CSKRTGGGQFF.